The source of this T cell receptor beta chain is a study of regulatory T cells in long-lasting Graves disease. Trimming took 3 bases from V and 5 from J, leaving 14 bases between them. The CDR3 totals 14 residues. In germline, CDR1 is DFQATT, CDR2 SNEGSKA (reference sequence). Time point given: newly diagnosed GD, antithyroid drugs for less than 3 months. PBMC-derived RNA was used for the TCR library. For TCR beta, libraries came from iRepertoire HTBI primers and Arm-PCR of CDR3 regions. In TCRdb, the multiplex PCR reads were re-called with MiXCR into one record per CDR3 protein. The table has about 530,000 distinct CDR3 sequences, 16% seen once. The data also belong to a second study, concerning T cells in Graves' hyperthyroidism and ophthalmopathy. That source notes: Ophthalmopathy was identified by the model a median around 6.9 months ahead of onset.

Sequencing was performed on peripheral blood mononuclear cells (PBMCs), taken at new diagnosis, from a patient treated with antithyroid drugs. This chain connects TRBV20-1 to TRBJ1-5, with D possibly TRBD1 on 6 matching bases. This TCR was sampled from a woman in her forties or fifties with Graves disease. The CDR3 spells CSARAHRADQPQHF. The CDR3 DNA sequence: TGCAGTGCTAGGGCCCACAGGGCCGATCAGCCCCAGCATTTT.